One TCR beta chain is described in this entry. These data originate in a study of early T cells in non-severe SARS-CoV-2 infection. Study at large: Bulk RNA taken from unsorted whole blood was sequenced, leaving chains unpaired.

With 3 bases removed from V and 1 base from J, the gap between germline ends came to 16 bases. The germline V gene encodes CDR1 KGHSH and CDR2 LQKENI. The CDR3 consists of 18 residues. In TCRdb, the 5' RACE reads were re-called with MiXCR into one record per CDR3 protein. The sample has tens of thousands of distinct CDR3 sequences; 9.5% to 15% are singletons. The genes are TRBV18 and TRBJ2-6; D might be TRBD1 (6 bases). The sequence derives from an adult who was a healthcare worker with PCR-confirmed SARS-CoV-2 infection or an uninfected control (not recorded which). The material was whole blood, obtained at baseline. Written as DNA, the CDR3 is TGTGCCAGCTCACCCCAACAGGGCCCGAAGTCTGGGGCCAACGTCCTGACTTTC. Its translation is CASSPQQGPKSGANVLTF.